One and the same sample provided the 21 T cell receptor beta chains below, sequenced in a study of T cell responses to AZD1222 COVID-19 vaccine. Libraries were prepared by immunoSEQ multiplex PCR; TCRdb keeps only in-frame clonotypes and omits some of them. This table has 100,000 to 150,000 clones, around 92% appearing once. Sequences were derived from peripheral blood, sampled on day 0 of AZD1222 vaccination. Source of these receptors: an adult in good health.

The chain links TRBV7-6 to TRBJ1-2, with D possibly TRBD1 on 5 matching bases. The V end lost 2 bases, the J end lost 2 bases, and 9 bases lay between the germline ends. There are 14 residues in the CDR3. CDR1 is SGHVS and CDR2 is FNYEAQ in the germline V gene. CDR3 DNA sequence: TGTGCCAGCAGCTTATGGACAACGAACTATGGCTACACCTTC. It is translated as CASSLWTTNYGYTF.

This clone was seen only once. This chain connects TRBV11-2 to TRBJ2-7; 9 bases are a match to TRBD2. The junction had 4 bases not matched to a gene; V was cut back by 1 base and J by 3 bases. Germline V gene data show CDR1 as SGHAT and CDR2 as FQNNGV. The CDR3 has 15 amino acids. The CDR3 nucleotides are TGTGCCAGCAGCTTAGCTCTAGCGGGAAACTACGAGCAGTACTTC. Protein: CASSLALAGNYEQYF. The full variable domain, completed using reference TRBV11-2 and TRBJ2-7, is EAGVAQSPRYKIIEKRQSVAFWCNPISGHATLYWYQQILGQGPKLLIQFQNNGVVDDSQLPKDRFSAERLKGVDSTLKIQPAKLEDSAVYLCASSLALAGNYEQYFGPGTRLTVT.

V gene TRBV7-2 combines with J gene TRBJ2-2; 11 bases line up with TRBD2. CDR3 length: 15 residues. The J segment lost 2 bases and the V segment lost 6 bases, leaving 2 bases of the junction unmatched. Germline V lookup: CDR1 SGHTA, CDR2 FQGNSA. This CDR3 is CASRGLAENTGELFF. CDR3 sequence (DNA): TGTGCCAGCAGGGGACTAGCGGAAAACACCGGGGAGCTGTTTTTT.

The chain links TRBV25-1 to TRBJ2-7; TRBD2 agrees at 8 bases. The V gene end was trimmed by 9 bases and the J gene end by 1 base; junction bases not matched to a gene: 8. The CDR3 totals 14 residues. Germline CDR1 reads MGHDK; CDR2 reads SYGVNS. The CDR3 is CASAPAGGSYEQYF. The CDR3 region has the DNA TGTGCCAGTGCCCCGGCGGGGGGATCCTACGAGCAGTACTTC.

The chain carries TRBV24-1 and TRBJ2-7; 10 bases line up with TRBD1. Germline lookup yields CDR1 KGHDR and CDR2 SFDVKD. This CDR3 spans 15 amino acids. J was trimmed by 4 bases and V by 3 bases; bases with no gene match: 5. CDR3 sequence reads: CATSDPGQGIYEQYF. CDR3 in DNA: TGTGCCACCAGTGATCCGGGACAGGGGATTTACGAGCAGTACTTC.

The chain recombines TRBV18 with TRBJ2-2; TRBD1 might be the D (6 bases). Trimming removed 2 bases from V and 6 bases from J, with 13 bases in between. This CDR3 region has 15 residues. The germline V gene encodes CDR1 KGHSH and CDR2 LQKENI. This CDR3 reads CASSPGNREAGELFF. CDR3 sequence (DNA): TGTGCCAGCTCACCAGGAAACAGGGAAGCCGGGGAGCTGTTTTTT.

This chain joins TRBV27 and TRBJ2-3, with D uncertain. Trimming took off 6 bases at V and 6 bases at J, with 7 bases between the two ends. CDR3 length: 11 residues. Germline CDR1 and CDR2: MNHEY and SMNVEV (reference sequence). CDR3 nucleotides: TGTGCCAGCAGACAGTTGGATACGCAGTATTTT. Translated: CASRQLDTQYF.

This chain uses TRBV6-1 with TRBJ1-1; no clear D. The V end lost 1 base, the J end lost 0 bases, and 9 bases lay between the germline ends. The CDR3 spans 15 residues. Germline V CDR1 and CDR2: MNHNS, SASEGT. CDR3 DNA: TGTGCCAGCAGTGAAGTGAGAGGGATGAACACTGAAGCTTTCTTT. It translates to CASSEVRGMNTEAFF.

This clone was observed a single time. V and J are TRBV27 and TRBJ2-1, with 10 nucleotides matching TRBD2. The CDR3 consists of 16 residues. Trimming took 4 bases from V and 7 from J; bases not matched to a gene: 10. CDR1 and CDR2 (germline): MNHEY, SMNVEV (reference sequence). The CDR3 sequence is CASSWGGTSDGNEQFF. CDR3 in DNA: TGTGCCAGCAGTTGGGGGGGGACTAGCGACGGGAATGAGCAGTTCTTC.

V and J are TRBV5-4 and TRBJ1-1; 7 positions agree with TRBD1. CDR3 length: 15 amino acids. V shed 4 bases, J shed 5 bases, and the junction held 11 bases outside the gene matches. CDR1 and CDR2 from the germline V gene are SGHNT and YYREEE (reference sequence). Written as DNA, the CDR3 is TGTGCCAGCAGCCTGAGGTCAGGGGGTGGAACTGAAGCTTTCTTT. It codes for CASSLRSGGGTEAFF.

The rearrangement joins TRBV19 to TRBJ1-5; 7 bases match TRBD1. V lost 1 base, J lost 1 base, and 1 base stayed unmatched. The CDR3 loop spans 15 amino acids. The germline gives CDR1 LNHDA, CDR2 SQIVND (reference sequence). The CDR3 loop reads CASSIAGQSNQPQHF. DNA of the CDR3: TGTGCCAGTAGTATAGCGGGACAGAGCAATCAGCCCCAGCATTTT.

V and J are TRBV18 and TRBJ2-7, with D perhaps matching TRBD2 (6 bases). Germline V CDR1 and CDR2: KGHSH, LQKENI. V was trimmed by 6 bases and J by 0 bases, leaving 15 bases between them. CDR3 length equals 15 residues. The CDR3 loop is CASSPGTYPSYEQYF. The CDR3 region has the DNA TGTGCCAGCTCTCCCGGGACTTATCCCTCCTACGAGCAGTACTTC.

This clone appeared once. The rearrangement joins TRBV2 to TRBJ2-3, with 11 bases identical to TRBD2. V gave up 6 bases and J gave up 5 bases; unmatched junction bases: 7. This CDR3 is built from 15 residues. The germline V gene has CDR1 SNHLY and CDR2 FYNNEI. CDR3 DNA: TGTGCCAGCAGATTGACTAGCGGGATTGTAGATACGCAGTATTTT. This codes for CASRLTSGIVDTQYF. The whole variable domain, filled in from reference TRBV2 and TRBJ2-3, reads EPEVTQTPSHQVTQMGQEVILRCVPISNHLYFYWYRQILGQKVEFLVSFYNNEISEKSEIFDDQFSVERPDGSNFTLKIRSTKLEDSAMYFCASRLTSGIVDTQYFGPGTRLTVL.

The rearrangement joins TRBV28 to TRBJ1-2; tentatively, D is TRBD1 (5 bases). This CDR3 is built from 13 residues. The germline gives CDR1 MDHEN, CDR2 SYDVKM. Trimming took off 8 bases at V and 4 bases at J, with 14 bases between the two ends. CDR3 loop: CASGILQGYGYTF. CDR3 coding DNA: TGTGCCAGCGGAATCCTCCAGGGCTATGGCTACACCTTC.

V gene TRBV4-1 combines with J gene TRBJ2-7, with no clear D. CDR1 MGHRA and CDR2 YSYEKL come from the germline V gene. CDR3 size: 13 residues. The V and J ends lost 4 bases and 4 bases respectively, with 11 bases between them. CDR3 protein: CASSPSTAYEQYF. The CDR3 nucleotides are TGCGCCAGCAGCCCGAGCACAGCTTACGAGCAGTACTTC.

V usage is TRBV19 and J usage is TRBJ1-1, with TRBD1 identical over 10 bases. The CDR3 totals 16 residues. V lost 5 bases and J lost 1; bases outside the gene matches: 7. Germline V CDR1 and CDR2: LNHDA, SQIVND (reference sequence). In DNA form, the CDR3 reads TGTGCCAGTAGTCAAGGGGACAGGGGTACGAACACTGAAGCTTTCTTT. Its protein product is CASSQGDRGTNTEAFF.

The chain carries TRBV24-1 and TRBJ2-2, with D uncertain. Germline assignment: CDR1 KGHDR and CDR2 SFDVKD. This CDR3 is 14 amino acids long. V shed 5 bases and J shed 4 bases, with 10 bases lying between them. CDR3 residues: CATSAGPGTGELFF. In DNA form, the CDR3 reads TGTGCCACCAGTGCTGGGCCCGGCACCGGGGAGCTGTTTTTT.

This clone was counted a few times. This chain links TRBV5-1 with TRBJ2-7; 8 nucleotides match TRBD2. The CDR3 consists of 17 residues. CDR1 and CDR2 from the germline V gene are SGHRS and YFSETQ. Trimming cost V 4 bases and J 1 base; bases outside gene matches: 13. The CDR3 region has the DNA TGCGCCAGCAGCCCTGGACTAGCTTGGGGGGTTTCCTACGAGCAGTACTTC. It is translated as CASSPGLAWGVSYEQYF. Variable domain in full (rest from reference TRBV5-1 and TRBJ2-7): KAGVTQTPRYLIKTRGQQVTLSCSPISGHRSVSWYQQTPGQGLQFLFEYFSETQRNKGNFPGRFSGRQFSNSRSEMNVSTLELGDSALYLCASSPGLAWGVSYEQYFGPGTRLTVT.

CDR3 coding DNA: TGTGCCAGCAGCACGCAGGGGGCAGCTAATGAAAAACTGTTTTTT. Its translation: CASSTQGAANEKLFF. The chain uses TRBV5-4 and TRBJ1-4; 8 positions match TRBD1. This CDR3 region has 15 residues. Germline CDR1 SGHNT, CDR2 YYREEE (reference sequence). Germline trimming cut 4 bases from V and 3 bases from J; bases unmatched to any gene: 5.

The chain has TRBV10-3 and TRBJ2-7; unclear D gene. Deletions cut 4 bases from V and 1 base from J, with 11 bases between. The CDR3 covers 14 residues. CDR1 ENHRY and CDR2 SYGVKD come from the germline V gene. CDR3 bases: TGTGCCATCAGTGGTTGGGTCGGGTCCTACGAGCAGTACTTC. Its translation: CAISGWVGSYEQYF.

The chain combines TRBV6-1 with TRBJ1-1; TRBD1 is a possible D gene (6 bases). V dropped 3 bases and J dropped 7 bases, with 21 bases sitting between them. The CDR3 has 16 amino acids. Germline CDR1 is MNHNS and CDR2 is SASEGT. The CDR3 coding sequence is TGTGCCAGCAGTGACCCCCGCGTAGACAGGTACTATGAAGCTTTCTTT. As protein: CASSDPRVDRYYEAFF.